This TCR beta chain was sequenced during a study of blood T cell repertoires in COVID-19. For the study at large: From T cells, B-cell-depleted T cells, or PBMCs came the material, which was cDNA or gDNA.

This clone was seen only a few times. The assay was immunoSEQ multiplex PCR, and TCRdb's table has in-frame clones only and misses some. The sample shows 320,000 or so clones, 85% of them seen only once. Categorization into cohorts depended on clinical history that participants reported. Within 2 weeks of study entry, exposed participants had contacted a PCR-confirmed or clinician-diagnosed COVID-19 case. The sequence came from a woman between 25 and 40 years old who had been exposed to COVID-19. What was sequenced was PBMCs or T cells enriched from blood (not recorded which).

The CDR3 is CSVGQGGGNTIYF. The CDR3 coding sequence is TGCAGCGTTGGGCAGGGAGGCGGAAACACCATATATTTT. The gene calls are TRBV29-1 and TRBJ1-3, with TRBD1 as a possible D gene (5 bases). The germline V and J ends were trimmed by 4 bases and 4 bases, with 11 bases remaining between them. This CDR3 comprises 13 residues. Germline CDR1 is SQVTM and CDR2 is ANQGSEA.